This T cell receptor (beta chain) was recovered during a study of human T cells and chemical hapten exposure (dated by TCRdb to about 2021). A note on the overall study: For sensitization, 2% DPC in acetone was applied to an approximately 2 cm by approximately 2 cm area of upper inner arm skin. Peripheral blood TCR repertoire changes were tracked in vivo in alopecia patients during primary and secondary sensitization to the hapten diphenylcyclopropenone (DPC). Throughout the study period of roughly 24 weeks, patients also received therapeutic DPC doses to the scalp every week. The libraries were sequenced as a pool, and the TCR yield per sample differed mostly because of small variations in library volumes within the pool. Blood for TCR sequencing was provided by twenty-nine alopecia patients at one to four time points (pre-sensitization, 2, 6 and 24 weeks). Patch testing was performed on the upper back with Finn chambers containing 0.01% DPC, and the patch tests were scored after 6 days according to International Contact Dermatitis Research Group standards. Blood samples were taken from patients before sensitization (week 0) and then at 2, 6 and about 24 weeks after DPC sensitization. Alopecia areata with under or over 50% scalp involvement, alopecia totalis and alopecia universalis were represented in the patient cohort, which was mostly female. Overall study outcomes, separate from this receptor: Patch test score correlated positively with the number of PT1 expanded TCRs, reaching significance at thresholds 8, 16 and 32 but not at 4. Compared with pre-sensitization or healthy control sets, expanded TCRs formed significantly more large CDR3 similarity clusters, which is consistent with antigen-driven responses. Repeated subsampling changed both the strength of the expansion versus patch-test correlation and the threshold at which the correlation became significant. Because all patients had alopecia, a presumed autoimmune disease, the immune response of the patients might differ from that of healthy individuals. DPC sensitization did not change the number of TCRs with a frequency above 1 in 1000, and there was no evidence of changes in global repertoire structure.

The library was generated by RACE. The data were produced on a NextSeq 500. During library preparation, unique molecular identifiers were attached to individual cDNA molecules so that TCRs could be counted in a quantitative, reproducible way. Each blood RNA sample was used to sequence both TCR alpha and TCR beta chains. On the authors' methods: A median of around 100,000 TCRs per sample was observed, with a range of about 20,000 to 690,600. The Decombinator software suite was used to annotate the V, J and CDR3 of the TCR reads. For the PS versus PT1 abundance plots, all samples were subsampled to the same number of TCRs (28,000). TCRs were defined as expanded if absent before sensitization and observed at least eight times at the 2-week time point. In TCRdb, the public reads were trimmed at Q25 with fastp and aligned with MiXCR, with productive beta chains retained. One record per CDR3 amino acid sequence lists the most common genes and DNA. The V and J calls reflect TCRdb's pipeline rather than the authors' work. Present in this sample are tens of thousands of distinct CDR3 sequences, roughly a tenth of which were seen just once. About 6% of the sample is held by the ten biggest clonotypes.

This clonotype has a count of ten or more. Its antigen has not been determined. Within one base of it there is no much larger clone, and no base qualities were kept. The time point label, read with the paper, signifies: pre-sensitization, week 0. This specimen's treatment or condition label, per the study, means: therapeutic diphenylcyclopropenone sensitization with weekly scalp DPC. At each patch-test visit, blood was drawn before the patch test was applied. Eligible patients were aged 18 to 70, diagnosed with alopecia, deemed suitable for DPC therapy, and excluded if pregnant. Total RNA was isolated from unfractionated whole blood collected in Tempus Blood RNA tubes. V sheds 2 bases and J sheds 3 bases, leaving 7 bases between their ends. The germline V gene sets CDR1 to WSHSY and CDR2 to SAAADI. From cysteine to phenylalanine, the CDR3 is 14 amino acids long. Here the CDR3 DNA is all that survives: 42 bases in frame from base 1.

Sequencing used whole blood, obtained in connection with sensitization to the hapten diphenylcyclopropenone (DPC). The origin of this receptor is a man aged 25 to 45 with alopecia areata. Some clones in this sample may be carry-over from other donors' samples. Recombination linked TRBV10-2 to TRBJ2-2; no D gene call is confident. The CDR3 amino acid sequence is: CASSEGRYTGELFF. The bases read TGCGCCAGCAGTGAGGGACGGTACACCGGGGAGCTGTTTTTT.